A selection of T cell receptor beta chains follows, all from one sample in a study of T-cell reconstitution after alpha-beta-depleted transplantation in children. In TCRdb, the PCR reads were re-called with MiXCR into one record per CDR3 protein. The profile shows roughly 20,000 distinct CDR3 sequences, 10% to 15% of them singletons. The sequencing here drew on PBMCs, mostly from graft donor cells, taken 60 days after TCRalphabeta/CD19-depleted stem cell transplant. The receptors were gathered from a female patient between 2 and 15 years old who had a stem cell transplant for congenital amegakaryocytic thrombocytopenia, so the T cells may come from the graft donor. The CDR3 runs from the conserved cysteine through the conserved F or W. A D gene is named only where the DNA matches it firmly. The size field is filled for only some rows; it gives once, few, many or a size class.

cdr3_aa cdr3_nt clone_size v_call d_call j_call
CASSTFGLASFNEQFF TGTGCCAGCAGTACCTTCGGACTAGCTTCGTTCAATGAGCAGTTCTTC many TRBV6-1 TRBD2 TRBJ2-1
CASSLWGRTGLFKETQYF TGCGCCAGCAGCTTGTGGGGAAGAACGGGACTATTCAAAGAGACCCAGTACTTC NA TRBV5-1 TRBD2 TRBJ2-5
CSASGGTYEQYF TGCAGTGCTTCGGGAGGAACCTACGAGCAGTACTTC many TRBV20-1 TRBD2 TRBJ2-7
CSALPWTGQYTEAFF TGCAGTGCTTTACCTTGGACGGGCCAGTACACTGAAGCTTTCTTT medium-sized TRBV20-1 NA TRBJ1-1
CASRPDGYEQYF TGCGCCAGCAGACCGGACGGATACGAGCAGTACTTC many TRBV5-1 NA TRBJ2-7
CASSYDRVPYEQYF TGTGCCAGCAGTTACGACAGGGTCCCCTACGAGCAGTACTTC NA TRBV6-5 TRBD1 TRBJ2-7
CASSQSMVQKGTGEQFF TGCGCCAGCAGCCAATCAATGGTCCAGAAAGGGACTGGAGAGCAGTTCTTC many TRBV5-1 NA TRBJ2-1
CASSEGIVGDQPQHF TGTGCCAGCAGTGAAGGCATCGTAGGGGACCAGCCCCAGCATTTT many TRBV2 NA TRBJ1-5
CASSFMPSFFGYTF TGTGCCAGCAGCTTCATGCCGAGTTTTTTCGGCTACACCTTC many TRBV7-3 NA TRBJ1-2
CASSVGVGTSGKRGDEQYF TGTGCCAGCAGCGTAGGCGTGGGGACTAGCGGGAAGAGAGGCGACGAGCAGTACTTC many TRBV9 TRBD2 TRBJ2-7
CASSRGGLAGGGETQYF TGTGCCAGCAGCCGGGGGGGACTAGCGGGAGGAGGGGAGACCCAGTACTTC many TRBV7-8 TRBD2 TRBJ2-5
CASISLQGLAGGQFF TGTGCCAGCATTTCGCTGCAGGGACTAGCGGGCGGACAGTTCTTC medium-sized TRBV12-3/TRBV12-4 TRBD2 TRBJ2-1
CAICLRRREAGAISGYTF TGTGCCATCTGTTTACGGCGGAGAGAGGCAGGGGCGATTAGTGGCTACACCTTC few TRBV3-1 NA TRBJ1-2
CSARETDQETQYF TGCAGTGCCAGGGAAACGGACCAAGAGACCCAGTACTTC medium-sized TRBV20-1 NA TRBJ2-5